The next 25 T cell receptor beta chains were all read from a single sample in a study of blood T cell repertoires in COVID-19. TCRdb keeps only in-frame clones here, not all; method: immunoSEQ multiplex PCR. The profile shows 200,000 to 300,000 clones, approximately 86% of them singletons. The sequencing input was peripheral blood. These receptors were taken from a human donor in a cohort sampled during active COVID-19.

This sequence joins TRBV2 and TRBJ1-4; 12 bases align to TRBD1. The CDR3 runs 15 residues. With V trimmed by 0 bases and J by 10 bases, 3 bases remained unmatched. The germline gives CDR1 SNHLY, CDR2 FYNNEI. The DNA of the CDR3 is TGTGCCAGCAGTGAAGCCGGGACAGGGGGCAGAAAACTGTTTTTT. Amino acids: CASSEAGTGGRKLFF.

This chain uses TRBV19 with TRBJ2-6; D gene unclear. This CDR3 is 15 amino acids long. Looked up from germline, CDR1 is LNHDA and CDR2 is SQIVND (reference sequence). Trimming removed 6 bases from V and 3 bases from J, with 12 bases in between. The CDR3 region has the DNA TGTGCCAGTAGAAGACTCCCGGATGGGGCCAACGTCCTGACTTTC. Translated, it gives CASRRLPDGANVLTF. Supplemented by reference TRBV19 and TRBJ2-6, the full variable domain reads DGGITQSPKYLFRKEGQNVTLSCEQNLNHDAMYWYRQDPGQGLRLIYYSQIVNDFQKGDIAEGYSVSREKKESFPLTVTSAQKNPTAFYLCASRRLPDGANVLTFGAGSRLTVL.

The gene calls are TRBV6-5 and TRBJ2-1; 8 bases are shared with TRBD2. This CDR3 has 15 residues. CDR1 MNHEY and CDR2 SVGAGI come from the germline V gene. V dropped 5 bases and J dropped 4; count of bases not matched to a gene: 7. In DNA, the CDR3 is TGTGCCAGCAGTCCGCCGGGAGGGAAGTACAATGAGCAGTTCTTC. Translated, it gives CASSPPGGKYNEQFF.

Only a few counts were recorded for this clone. The chain couples TRBV5-4 to TRBJ2-5; 8 nucleotides agree with TRBD1. The germline gives CDR1 SGHNT, CDR2 YYREEE (reference sequence). The CDR3 has 14 amino acids. V trimming: 4 bases; J trimming: 4 bases; junction bases outside the gene matches: 6. The DNA of the CDR3 is TGTGCCAGCAGCACCCGGGACAGGACAGAGACCCAGTACTTC. It codes for CASSTRDRTETQYF. The full variable domain, its missing parts supplied by reference TRBV5-4 and TRBJ2-5, is ETGVTQSPTHLIKTRGQQVTLRCSSQSGHNTVSWYQQALGQGPQFIFQYYREEENGRGNFPPRFSGLQFPNYSSELNVNALELDDSALYLCASSTRDRTETQYFGPGTRLLVL.

This clone was observed many times. The chain couples TRBV5-5 to TRBJ2-6, with a tentative D call TRBD1 (6 bases). The CDR3 consists of 16 residues. The V gene lost 3 bases and the J gene lost 1 base, with 11 bases spanning the gap. Germline CDR1 is SGHKS and CDR2 is YYEKEE (reference sequence). The CDR3, as DNA: TGTGCCAGCAGCTCCCAAGGGGGATCTGGGGCCAACGTCCTGACTTTC. This translates into CASSSQGGSGANVLTF.

The chain recombines TRBV7-2 with TRBJ1-6, with D possibly TRBD1 on 5 matching bases. The CDR3 covers 15 residues. Deletions cut 2 bases from V and 10 bases from J, with 15 bases between. Germline assignment: CDR1 SGHTA and CDR2 FQGNSA. The CDR3 DNA reads TGTGCCAGCAGCTTATCCTCGACAGACCTATCACCCCTCCACTTT. Translated, it gives CASSLSSTDLSPLHF.

V usage is TRBV13 and J usage is TRBJ2-5, with TRBD1 as a possible D gene (5 bases). Deletions cut 0 bases from V and 3 bases from J, with 5 bases between. There are 13 residues in the CDR3. Germline-derived CDR1 and CDR2 are PRHDT and FYEKMQ (reference sequence). The CDR3 protein is CASSLGQEETQYF. The CDR3 DNA sequence: TGTGCCAGCAGCTTAGGACAGGAAGAGACCCAGTACTTC.

The rearrangement uses TRBV6-2 or TRBV6-3 and TRBJ2-4, with 7 bases that match TRBD1. The CDR3 spans 15 residues. Germline-derived CDR1 and CDR2 are MNHEY and SVGEGT. V lost 4 bases, J lost 0 bases, and 3 bases stayed unmatched. DNA of the CDR3: TGTGCCAGCAGTTTACAGGGGCTAGCCAAAAACATTCAGTACTTC. It translates to CASSLQGLAKNIQYF.

V gene TRBV18 combines with J gene TRBJ1-1; D not certain. V was cut by 0 bases and J by 4 bases, with 9 bases left in between. This CDR3 comprises 14 residues. CDR1 and CDR2 (germline): KGHSH, LQKENI. Here the CDR3 reads CASSPPAVPTEAFF. CDR3 DNA sequence: TGTGCCAGCTCACCACCGGCGGTCCCCACTGAAGCTTTCTTT.

The chain couples TRBV27 to TRBJ2-1; D might be TRBD2 (5 bases). Trimming removed 4 bases from V and 7 bases from J, with 17 bases in between. Looked up from germline, CDR1 is MNHEY and CDR2 is SMNVEV (reference sequence). This CDR3 is 15 amino acids long. The CDR3 loop is CASSSEGLPANEQFF. For the CDR3, the DNA is TGTGCCAGCAGTTCCGAAGGACTCCCGGCAAATGAGCAGTTCTTC.

The V and J genes are TRBV5-1 and TRBJ1-4; no reliable D call. V gave up 4 bases and J gave up 0 bases, with 4 bases separating them. The CDR3 extends over 13 amino acids. Germline V gene lookup returns CDR1 SGHRS and CDR2 YFSETQ. CDR3 sequence reads: CASSPATNEKLFF. In nucleotides, the CDR3 is TGCGCCAGCAGCCCAGCAACTAATGAAAAACTGTTTTTT.

This chain uses TRBV6-5 with TRBJ2-3; TRBD2 might be the D (5 bases). The CDR3 covers 14 residues. Germline V CDR1 and CDR2: MNHEY, SVGAGI. V was shortened by 7 bases and J by 10 bases, with 21 bases between the two germline ends. CDR3 protein: CASTDVGGGFAQYF. CDR3 nucleotides: TGTGCCAGCACCGACGTGGGCGGCGGGTTTGCGCAGTATTTT.

V and J are TRBV28 and TRBJ2-5; 7 bases fit TRBD1. Looked up from germline, CDR1 is MDHEN and CDR2 is SYDVKM. The CDR3 length is 15 residues. Trimming at V came to 6 bases and at J to 2 bases, leaving 9 bases not matched to a gene. CDR3 coding DNA: TGTGCCAGCAGGAACTACGGGACAGTTCAAGAGACCCAGTACTTC. Its translation: CASRNYGTVQETQYF.

The chain joins TRBV28 to TRBJ2-1; 13 bases are a match to TRBD2. The germline V gene encodes CDR1 MDHEN and CDR2 SYDVKM. This CDR3 contains 14 residues. J lost 10 bases, V lost 8 bases, and 8 bases had no gene match. The CDR3: CASGLAGAMGEQFF. The CDR3 DNA is TGTGCCAGCGGACTAGCGGGGGCTATGGGGGAGCAGTTCTTC. Drawing the rest from reference TRBV28 and TRBJ2-1, the complete variable domain is DVKVTQSSRYLVKRTGEKVFLECVQDMDHENMFWYRQDPGLGLRLIYFSYDVKMKEKGDIPEGYSVSREKKERFSLILESASTNQTSMYLCASGLAGAMGEQFFGPGTRLTVL.

The chain uses TRBV28 and TRBJ1-6, with a tentative D call TRBD1 (6 bases). The CDR3 is 14 amino acids. V was trimmed by 4 bases and J by 14 bases, leaving 18 bases between them. Germline V gene sequence: CDR1 MDHEN, CDR2 SYDVKM. The CDR3 loop is CASSSSDRLRALHF. The CDR3 region has the DNA TGTGCCAGCAGTTCTTCTGACAGGCTTAGGGCCCTCCACTTT.

Here the CDR3 reads CASSRGQGNIYEQYF. CDR3 sequence (DNA): TGTGCCAGCAGCCGGGGACAGGGAAACATTTACGAGCAGTACTTC. The V and J genes are TRBV7-9 and TRBJ2-7; 9 positions agree with TRBD1. Germline loops: CDR1 SEHNR, CDR2 FQNEAQ (reference sequence). V lost 5 bases and J lost 4; bases outside the gene matches: 9. The CDR3 is 15 residues long.

The gene calls are TRBV28 and TRBJ2-4; perhaps TRBD1 as D (6 bases). CDR1 is MDHEN, CDR2 SYDVKM, per germline. This CDR3 has 18 residues. The ends were cut back, 5 bases at V and 1 base at J, with 21 bases in the middle. The CDR3 DNA is TGTGCCAGCAGTCCTATAATACTCCCCCAGGGGGCCAAAAACATTCAGTACTTC. Its protein is CASSPIILPQGAKNIQYF.

This clone was seen a handful of times. V and J are TRBV27 and TRBJ1-5; TRBD1 is a possible D gene (5 bases). This CDR3 is 15 amino acids long. Germline V gene sequence: CDR1 MNHEY, CDR2 SMNVEV (reference sequence). Trimming left V 4 bases short and J 2 bases short, with 12 bases between. The chain's CDR3 is CASSSVGHGNQPQHF. CDR3 nucleotide sequence: TGTGCCAGCAGTTCGGTCGGACACGGCAATCAGCCCCAGCATTTT.

The rearrangement joins TRBV5-6 to TRBJ2-1; tentative D call: TRBD2 (5 bases). With 4 bases removed from V and 9 bases from J, the gap between germline ends came to 8 bases. Germline V gives CDR1 SGHDT, CDR2 YYEEEE. The CDR3 contains 11 residues. The chain's CDR3 is CASSGLGEQFF. CDR3 DNA: TGTGCCAGCAGCGGACTCGGTGAGCAGTTCTTC.

The rearrangement links TRBV6-1 to TRBJ1-6, with a weak D call TRBD1 (6 bases). Germline V CDR1 and CDR2: MNHNS, SASEGT. The CDR3 is 14 amino acids. V shed 6 bases and J shed 7 bases, with 13 bases lying between them. The CDR3 nucleotides are TGTGCCAGCAGCCCCGGAAGGGGGAATTCACCCCTCCACTTT. As protein: CASSPGRGNSPLHF.

The rearrangement uses TRBV19 and TRBJ1-5; a weak D match, TRBD1 (5 bases). Trimming stripped 5 bases from V and 5 bases from J, with 25 bases between. The CDR3 runs 18 residues. Germline V gene sequence: CDR1 LNHDA, CDR2 SQIVND (reference sequence). CDR3 in amino acids: CASSLLPPGSGSDQPQHF. The CDR3 coding sequence is TGTGCCAGTAGTCTCCTCCCACCAGGGTCCGGGAGCGATCAGCCCCAGCATTTT.

This chain joins TRBV6-4 and TRBJ2-1; D may be TRBD1 (5 bases). V was cut by 3 bases and J by 6 bases, with 15 bases left in between. Germline V gives CDR1 MRHNA, CDR2 SNTAGT. The length of the CDR3 is 15 residues. For the CDR3, the DNA is TGTGCCAGCAGTGAAGGGGCCTCTAAGGGCAATGAGCAGTTCTTC. As protein: CASSEGASKGNEQFF.

The J gene is TRBJ2-5, the V gene TRBV30; D is uncertain. V was clipped by 0 bases and J by 2 bases, with 7 bases between them. The CDR3 is 13 amino acids. Per the germline V gene, CDR1 is GTSNPN and CDR2 is SVGIG (reference sequence). As DNA, the CDR3 is TGTGCCTGGAGTGTACGAGTTCAAGAGACCCAGTACTTC. It encodes CAWSVRVQETQYF.

The V and J genes are TRBV12-2 and TRBJ2-4; the table names TRBD1, a call not compared with the DNA. TRBV12-2 is described as a pseudogene. The CDR3 consists of 11 residues. This CDR3 reads CASRLERTGTF. The CDR3 bases are TGTGCAAGTCGCTTAGAGAGGACAGGCACCTTC.

The chain recombines TRBV9 with TRBJ1-3; D gene uncertain. V lost 4 bases and J 5 bases, leaving 4 bases between the germline ends. Germline CDR1 is SGDLS and CDR2 is YYNGEE. This CDR3 contains 11 residues. The CDR3, as DNA: TGTGCCAGCAGCCAAAGAAACACCATATATTTT. Protein sequence: CASSQRNTIYF.